Each of the 24 T cell receptor beta chains below was sequenced from the same sample in a study of cytomegalovirus exposure and HLA in healthy donors. Vbeta (60) and Jbeta (13) primers were used in the PCR. Method: immunoSEQ multiplex PCR; TCRdb's copy keeps in-frame clones and lacks some. The sample lists 100,000 to 150,000 clones; around 77% were seen once. Source material: PBMCs. Receptors were obtained from a woman aged 45-60 years in good health and CMV-seronegative.

The CDR3 bases are TGTGCCACCATCGGGATGAACGGGACTTCTCGCTCTCAGTACGTC. It translates to CATIGMNGTSRSQYV. The chain joins TRBV6-1 to TRBJ2-7, with D possibly being TRBD2 (6 bases). CDR3 length equals 15 residues. Per the germline V gene, CDR1 is MNHNS and CDR2 is SASEGT. V lost 10 bases and J 10 bases, leaving 29 bases between the germline ends.

The chain has TRBV10-3 and TRBJ2-7, with 11 positions matching TRBD2. The ends lost 7 bases at V and 0 bases at J; junction bases unmatched: 5. CDR1 is ENHRY, CDR2 SYGVKD, per germline. CDR3 length: 15 amino acids. The chain's CDR3 is CAIKTSGTNSYEQYF. CDR3 sequence (DNA): TGTGCCATCAAGACTAGCGGGACCAACTCCTACGAGCAGTACTTC.

In its sample, this clone was seen once. This chain links TRBV27 with TRBJ2-2, with 12 positions matching TRBD2. Per the germline V gene, CDR1 is MNHEY and CDR2 is SMNVEV (reference sequence). V trimming: 6 bases; J trimming: 1 base; junction bases outside the gene matches: 6. This CDR3 region has 17 residues. The CDR3 DNA is TGTGCCAGCAGGCAGGGACTAGCGGGTGAGAACACCGGGGAGCTGTTTTTT. Translation: CASRQGLAGENTGELFF.

This chain joins TRBV11-3 and TRBJ2-1, with 7 positions matching TRBD1. With V trimmed by 4 bases and J by 2 bases, 5 bases remained unmatched. Germline loops: CDR1 SGHNT, CDR2 YENEEA. The length of the CDR3 is 15 residues. The CDR3 loop is CASSSDRVTYNEQFF. In nucleotides, the CDR3 is TGTGCCAGCAGCTCCGACAGGGTCACCTACAATGAGCAGTTCTTC.

This clone was detected a few times. CDR3: CASRMTGRDEKLFF. The DNA of the CDR3 is TGTGCCAGCAGGATGACAGGGCGGGATGAAAAACTGTTTTTT. The chain uses TRBV5-4 and TRBJ1-4; 7 bases are shared with TRBD1. The CDR3 runs 14 residues. With V trimmed by 5 bases and J by 6 bases, 7 bases remained unmatched. The germline CDR1 and CDR2 sequences are SGHNT and YYREEE (reference sequence).

The chain joins TRBV19 to TRBJ1-5, with TRBD1 identical over 8 bases. Germline V gene lookup returns CDR1 LNHDA and CDR2 SQIVND (reference sequence). There are 15 residues in the CDR3. Trimming at V came to 9 bases and at J to 4 bases, leaving 11 bases not matched to a gene. CDR3 bases: TGTGCCAGCCAACCTGGACAGGGCGGAAATCAGCCCCAGCATTTT. This sequence encodes CASQPGQGGNQPQHF.

This clone was seen a few times. The J gene is TRBJ1-1, the V gene TRBV5-4; perhaps TRBD1 as D (5 bases). The CDR3 covers 14 residues. The germline V and J ends were trimmed by 4 bases and 6 bases, with 16 bases remaining between them. Germline lookup yields CDR1 SGHNT and CDR2 YYREEE (reference sequence). As DNA, the CDR3 is TGTGCCAGCAGCCCGACCAGCCAGGGATCTGAAGCTTTCTTT. Its translation is CASSPTSQGSEAFF.

The chain employs TRBV5-1 and TRBJ2-3, with TRBD2 as a possible D gene (5 bases). CDR1 and CDR2 (germline): SGHRS, YFSETQ. This CDR3 contains 12 residues. V was trimmed by 3 bases and J by 6 bases, leaving 8 bases between them. CDR3 sequence: CASSSRGDTQYF. The CDR3 DNA sequence: TGCGCCAGCAGCTCCCGAGGGGATACGCAGTATTTT.

The table lists this clone with a few counts. The identical CDR3 is also encoded by other nucleotide sequences in the sample. The V gene is TRBV5-1, the J gene TRBJ2-2, with unresolved D. The CDR3 sequence is 15 residues long. V was cut by 0 bases and J by 1 base, with 7 bases left in between. Germline CDR1 and CDR2: SGHRS and YFSETQ. Here the CDR3 reads CASSLGGENTGELFF. CDR3 coding DNA: TGCGCCAGCAGCTTGGGCGGCGAGAACACCGGGGAGCTGTTTTTT.

This chain connects TRBV5-1 to TRBJ2-1; 12 bases fit TRBD2. The V and J ends lost 3 bases and 9 bases, in that order; junction bases with no gene match: 7. There are 15 residues in the CDR3. Per the germline V gene, CDR1 is SGHRS and CDR2 is YFSETQ. This CDR3 reads CASSSRLAGEVEQFF. CDR3 coding DNA: TGCGCCAGCAGCTCGAGACTAGCGGGAGAAGTTGAGCAGTTCTTC. Filled out from reference TRBV5-1 and TRBJ2-1, the complete variable domain reads KAGVTQTPRYLIKTRGQQVTLSCSPISGHRSVSWYQQTPGQGLQFLFEYFSETQRNKGNFPGRFSGRQFSNSRSEMNVSTLELGDSALYLCASSSRLAGEVEQFFGPGTRLTVL.

J is TRBJ2-1 and V is TRBV6-1; 11 bases line up with TRBD1. The V segment lost 5 bases and the J segment 3 bases; nucleotides outside the gene matches: 3. This CDR3 has 15 amino acids. In germline, CDR1 is MNHNS, CDR2 SASEGT. Here the CDR3 DNA reads TGTGCCAGCAGTTGGGGACAGGGGGGCTACAATGAGCAGTTCTTC. Translating gives CASSWGQGGYNEQFF.

In DNA, the CDR3 is TGCGCCAGCAGCTCGGGACTAGCGGGAGGGCCTTTAAGCTACGAGCAGTACTTC. Its protein is CASSSGLAGGPLSYEQYF. This chain uses TRBV5-1 with TRBJ2-7; 16 bases are shared with TRBD2. J lost 3 bases, V lost 3 bases, and 9 bases had no gene match. The germline CDR1 and CDR2 sequences are SGHRS and YFSETQ. The CDR3 has 18 residues.

V and J are TRBV5-1 and TRBJ2-7; D uncertain. The CDR3 is made up of 12 amino acids. With 7 bases removed from V and 3 bases from J, the gap between germline ends came to 11 bases. Per the germline V gene, CDR1 is SGHRS and CDR2 is YFSETQ. The CDR3 nucleotides are TGCGCCAGCTTACTATTGGACTACGAGCAGTACGTC. Amino acid sequence: CASLLLDYEQYV.

J is TRBJ2-1 and V is TRBV5-6, with a possible D match to TRBD2 (5 bases). V was pared by 5 bases and J by 1 base, with 22 bases between. Germline V lookup: CDR1 SGHDT, CDR2 YYEEEE. This CDR3 has 18 residues. CDR3 residues: CASRLTRRGLLSYNEQFF. CDR3 DNA sequence: TGTGCCAGCAGGTTGACCCGCCGGGGTCTGTTATCCTACAATGAGCAGTTCTTC.

The CDR3 DNA reads as TGTGCCAGCAGCCCACCCTGGGCAGTTCCGAGTTTACGAAACGATGAGCAGTTCTTC. Its translation: CASSPPWAVPSLRNDEQFF. The chain employs TRBV7-9 and TRBJ2-1; D is undetermined. With 5 bases removed from V and 8 bases from J, the gap between germline ends came to 31 bases. Germline V gene sequence: CDR1 SEHNR, CDR2 FQNEAQ (reference sequence). The CDR3 contains 19 residues.

This clone was recorded only once. V usage is TRBV28 and J usage is TRBJ2-1, with 8 bases matching TRBD2. The CDR3 is 16 amino acids. Per germline, CDR1 MDHEN and CDR2 SYDVKM. Unmatched junction bases numbered 7, after V lost 2 bases and J lost 4 bases. The CDR3 sequence is CASSLAGPSGYNEQFF. In DNA form, the CDR3 reads TGTGCCAGCAGTTTAGCCGGGCCTAGCGGGTACAATGAGCAGTTCTTC.

The chain employs TRBV7-2 and TRBJ1-4, with 9 bases that match TRBD1. Germline values: CDR1 SGHTA, CDR2 FQGNSA. Trimming removed 4 bases from V and 7 bases from J; junction bases left unmatched: 7. CDR3 length: 15 residues. As DNA, the CDR3 is TGTGCCAGCAGCTCACAGGGGGCCTCTGGTGAAAAACTGTTTTTT. Translation: CASSSQGASGEKLFF.

This rearrangement joins TRBV5-4 to TRBJ1-6; D might be TRBD1 (6 bases). Per germline, CDR1 SGHNT and CDR2 YYREEE (reference sequence). This CDR3 contains 14 residues. Trimming cost V 4 bases and J 10 bases, with 15 bases left between them. CDR3 loop: CASSIRGDGSPLHF. The CDR3 DNA reads TGTGCCAGCAGCATCAGGGGAGATGGCTCACCCCTCCACTTT. Supplemented by reference TRBV5-4 and TRBJ1-6, the full variable domain reads ETGVTQSPTHLIKTRGQQVTLRCSSQSGHNTVSWYQQALGQGPQFIFQYYREEENGRGNFPPRFSGLQFPNYSSELNVNALELDDSALYLCASSIRGDGSPLHFGNGTRLTVT.

This chain links TRBV7-3 with TRBJ1-1; D unclear. Germline CDR1 is SGHTA and CDR2 is FQGTGA. This CDR3 spans 13 amino acids. V gave up 0 bases and J gave up 4 bases, with 6 bases separating them. Here the CDR3 reads CASSLTQTTEAFF. CDR3 DNA: TGTGCCAGCAGCTTAACACAGACCACTGAAGCTTTCTTT.

The J gene is TRBJ2-1, the V gene TRBV18, with 9 bases lining up with TRBD1. V lost 2 bases to trimming and J lost 1 base; unmatched junction nucleotides: 9. This CDR3 is 18 amino acids long. Germline assignment: CDR1 KGHSH and CDR2 LQKENI. The CDR3 DNA follows: TGTGCCAGCTCACCAATACAGGGGGCGCAGACTTCCTACAATGAGCAGTTCTTC. Its protein product is CASSPIQGAQTSYNEQFF.

As for this clone: In the same sample, other DNA sequences code for this CDR3. The rearrangement links TRBV29-1 to TRBJ2-7, with 9 positions matching TRBD1. The CDR3 sequence is 13 residues long. V gave up 6 bases and J gave up 2 bases; unmatched junction bases: 5. Germline CDR1 reads SQVTM; CDR2 reads ANQGSEA. Written as DNA, the CDR3 is TGCAGCGTGGAGGGACAGGGCGCCTACGAGCAGTACTTC. Translated: CSVEGQGAYEQYF.

The table lists this clone with a count of one. The chain links TRBV15 to TRBJ1-4; 9 nucleotides align to TRBD1. Trimming cost V 3 bases and J 6 bases; bases outside gene matches: 5. From germline, CDR1 is LNHNV and CDR2 YYDKDF (reference sequence). The CDR3 totals 15 residues. Here the CDR3 DNA reads TGTGCCACCAGCAGCCTGGGACAGGGCGATGAAAAACTGTTTTTT. It encodes CATSSLGQGDEKLFF.

V is TRBV29-1 and J is TRBJ2-3; maybe TRBD2 (5 bases). The CDR3 is 14 amino acids. Trimming took 5 bases from V and 2 from J, leaving 14 bases between them. CDR1 SQVTM and CDR2 ANQGSEA come from the germline V gene. DNA for the CDR3: TGCAGCGTTCGCGACATGAGGGCCACAGATACGCAGTATTTT. Translated: CSVRDMRATDTQYF.

This chain connects TRBV5-4 to TRBJ2-7; 9 bases are a match to TRBD1. This CDR3 has 14 amino acids. The V gene's germline CDR1 is SGHNT and CDR2 YYREEE (reference sequence). V lost 3 bases to trimming and J lost 5 bases; unmatched junction nucleotides: 6. The CDR3 DNA sequence: TGTGCCAGCAGCTACCAGGACAGGGGCCACGAGCAGTACTTC. As protein: CASSYQDRGHEQYF.